This paragraph reports one T cell receptor beta chain. Its antigen is still unknown. This sample was taken from a study of T cell repertoires in cytomegalovirus infection. Overall study context: Newly reported HLA-C-restricted and thoroughly characterized HLA-B-restricted CMV epitopes were employed. A matching HLA type, together with CMV infection, was signaled by public TCR beta signatures. Regarding the study as a whole: The cumulative frequency of public TCR beta families identified carriers of CMV plus the relevant HLA. Dominant in the ex vivo response were TCR beta clonotypes restricted by HLA-C and specific for CMV.

TCRdb re-called the reads with MiXCR, one entry per CDR3 protein. The table has 230,000 or so distinct CDR3 sequences, less than 50% seen once. The receptor was isolated from a human donor in good health (CMV status not recorded). Some clones in this sample may be carry-over from other donors' samples. The sample here was CD8+ T cells from cultured PBMCs, taken from culture after CMV antigen stimulation.

CDR3: CASSIASGRAYEQYF. The CDR3 nucleotides read TGTGCCAGTAGTATAGCTAGCGGGAGAGCCTACGAGCAGTACTTC. The chain recombines TRBV19 with TRBJ2-7; TRBD2 agrees at 10 bases. V lost 1 base to trimming and J lost 2 bases; unmatched junction nucleotides: 2. This CDR3 contains 15 residues. CDR1 is LNHDA and CDR2 is SQIVND in the germline V gene (reference sequence).